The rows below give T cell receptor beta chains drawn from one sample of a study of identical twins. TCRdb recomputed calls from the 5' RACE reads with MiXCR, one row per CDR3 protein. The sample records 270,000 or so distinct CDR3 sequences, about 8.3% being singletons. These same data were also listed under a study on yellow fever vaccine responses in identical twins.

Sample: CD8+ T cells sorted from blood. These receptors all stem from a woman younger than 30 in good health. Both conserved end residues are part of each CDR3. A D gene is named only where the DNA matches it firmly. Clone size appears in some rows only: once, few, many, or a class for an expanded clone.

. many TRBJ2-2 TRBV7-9 CASSLVSGENTGELFF TGTGCCAGCAGCTTAGTCTCAGGGGAAAACACCGGGGAGCTGTTTTTT
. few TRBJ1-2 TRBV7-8 CASSLVLGDGYTF TGTGCCAGCAGCTTAGTGCTTGGGGATGGCTACACCTTC
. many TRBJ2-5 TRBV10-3 CAISESQPGKETQYF TGTGCCATCAGTGAGTCTCAGCCCGGTAAAGAGACCCAGTACTTC
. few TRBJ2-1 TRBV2 CASSDKTGTPGYNEQFF TGTGCCAGCAGTGACAAGACCGGGACTCCAGGATACAATGAGCAGTTCTTC
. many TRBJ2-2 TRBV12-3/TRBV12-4 CASSYGELFF TGTGCCAGCAGTTATGGGGAGCTGTTTTTT
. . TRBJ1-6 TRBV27 CASSWGAESPLHF TGTGCCAGCAGTTGGGGGGCTGAATCACCCCTCCACTTT
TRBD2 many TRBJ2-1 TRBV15 CATSTSGGASDEQFF TGTGCCACCAGCACTAGCGGGGGGGCCTCGGATGAGCAGTTCTTC
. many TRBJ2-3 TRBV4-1 CASSQERTHPTDTQYF TGCGCCAGCAGCCAAGAAAGGACTCACCCCACAGATACGCAGTATTTT
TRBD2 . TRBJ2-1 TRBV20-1 CSASDLAGTHNEQFF TGCAGTGCTAGTGACCTAGCGGGAACTCACAATGAGCAGTTCTTC
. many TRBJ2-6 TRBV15 CATSRVRGSGANVLTF TGTGCCACCAGCAGAGTGCGGGGATCTGGGGCCAACGTCCTGACTTTC
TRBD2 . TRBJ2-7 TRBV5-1 CASSLDLGLTSYEQYF TGCGCCAGCAGCTTGGATCTGGGACTAACGTCCTACGAGCAGTACTTC
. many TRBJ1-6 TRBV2 CASSEGLLRISDSPLHF TGTGCCAGCAGTGAGGGGCTCCTACGGATTAGCGATTCACCCCTCCACTTT
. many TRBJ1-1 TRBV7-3 CASSLTATGAEAFF TGTGCCAGCAGCTTAACTGCTACGGGGGCCGAAGCTTTCTTT
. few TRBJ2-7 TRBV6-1 CATLPPYEQYF TGTGCCACCCTGCCTCCCTACGAGCAGTACTTC
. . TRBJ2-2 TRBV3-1 CASSQESPAGELFF TGTGCCAGCAGCCAAGAATCACCCGCCGGGGAGCTGTTTTTT
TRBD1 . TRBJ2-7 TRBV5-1 CASSVDGTGGYEQYF TGCGCCAGCAGCGTGGACGGGACAGGGGGGTACGAGCAGTACTTC
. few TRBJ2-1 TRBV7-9 CASSYPQGSGRNRDEQFF TGTGCCAGCAGCTACCCCCAGGGTTCGGGAAGAAATAGGGATGAGCAGTTCTTC
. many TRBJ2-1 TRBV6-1 CASQDYSYNEQFF TGTGCCAGCCAGGACTACTCCTACAATGAGCAGTTCTTC
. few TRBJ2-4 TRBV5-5 CASSGEAKNIQYF TGTGCCAGCAGCGGCGAGGCCAAAAACATTCAGTACTTC
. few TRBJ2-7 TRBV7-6 CASSTAGTTHEQYF TGTGCCAGCAGCACGGCCGGGACAACCCACGAGCAGTACTTC
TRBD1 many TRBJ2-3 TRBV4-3 CASSRGQGNTDTQYF TGCGCCAGCAGCCGGGGACAGGGGAACACAGATACGCAGTATTTT
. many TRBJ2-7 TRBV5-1 CASSFGSSSYEQYF TGCGCCAGCAGCTTTGGTTCCTCCTCCTACGAGCAGTACTTC
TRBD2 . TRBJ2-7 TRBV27 CASSSYGGAYEQYF TGTGCCAGCAGTTCCTACGGGGGGGCCTACGAGCAGTACTTC
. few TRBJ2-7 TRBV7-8 CASSLALRSGPTYEQYF TGTGCCAGCAGCTTAGCGCTTCGGAGCGGGCCAACCTACGAGCAGTACTTC
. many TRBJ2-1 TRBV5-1 CASSLNLGQTLYNEQFF TGCGCCAGCAGCTTAAATTTGGGACAAACCCTCTACAATGAGCAGTTCTTC
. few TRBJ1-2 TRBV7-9 CASSNIGGYTF TGTGCCAGCAGCAACATTGGTGGCTACACCTTC
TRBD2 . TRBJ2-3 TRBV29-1 CSFLAGSTDTQYF TGCAGCTTTCTAGCGGGGAGCACAGATACGCAGTATTTT
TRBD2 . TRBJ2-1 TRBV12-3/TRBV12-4 CASGPSGGASREQFF TGTGCCAGCGGACCTAGCGGGGGGGCTTCAAGGGAGCAGTTCTTC
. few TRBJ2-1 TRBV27 CASTRSSYNEQFF TGTGCCAGCACGAGGAGCTCCTACAATGAGCAGTTCTTC
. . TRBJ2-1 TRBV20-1 CSARRIRYNEQFF TGCAGTGCCCGCAGGATCCGATACAATGAGCAGTTCTTC
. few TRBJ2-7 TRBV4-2 CASSQATSLGSYEQYF TGTGCCAGCAGCCAGGCGACTTCTCTTGGCTCCTACGAGCAGTACTTC